The 7 T cell receptor beta chains below come from one sample, sequenced in a study of shared clonotypes between healthy human individuals. Naive-designated CD8 cells lacked CD45RO, were positively enriched for CCR7, and omitted terminally differentiated effector memory CD45RA+ cells. Here immunoSEQ multiplex PCR was the method, and the copy in TCRdb shows in-frame clones only, minus some. The sample has under 700,000 clones, approximately 95% seen once. Material for sequencing was naive CD8+ T cells sorted from blood. These receptor sequences come from a woman aged 30 to 39 in good health.

The chain combines TRBV27 with TRBJ2-3, with D perhaps matching TRBD2 (6 bases). The CDR3 contains 16 residues. The V end lost 5 bases, the J end lost 0 bases, and 15 bases lay between the germline ends. The germline V gene encodes CDR1 MNHEY and CDR2 SMNVEV (reference sequence). The chain's CDR3 is CASSQIAELSTDTQYF. For the CDR3, the DNA is TGTGCCAGCAGTCAAATAGCGGAACTCAGCACAGATACGCAGTATTTT.

This chain links TRBV28 with TRBJ2-7; 10 nucleotides match TRBD1. Germline V gene data show CDR1 as MDHEN and CDR2 as SYDVKM. The trim removed 5 bases at V and 3 bases at J, leaving 7 bases unmatched. The CDR3 runs 15 residues. The CDR3 DNA follows: TGTGCCAGCAGTCCGGGGTGGACAGGGGGCTACGAGCAGTACTTC. It is translated as CASSPGWTGGYEQYF.

The CDR3 reads CASRPTGGSQPQHF. The CDR3, as DNA: TGTGCCAGCAGACCGACAGGGGGCTCTCAGCCCCAGCATTTT. The chain combines TRBV27 with TRBJ1-5, with 10 bases aligning to TRBD1. CDR3 length equals 14 residues. The J segment lost 6 bases and the V segment lost 6 bases, leaving 5 bases of the junction unmatched. The V gene's germline CDR1 is MNHEY and CDR2 SMNVEV (reference sequence).

The V call is TRBV6-5, the J call TRBJ1-2, with 7 bases lining up with TRBD1. This CDR3 is built from 15 residues. V lost 7 bases and J lost 1; bases outside the gene matches: 9. The germline CDR1 and CDR2 sequences are MNHEY and SVGAGI. This chain's CDR3 is CASNPGTAFNYGYTF. The DNA of the CDR3 is TGTGCCAGCAACCCCGGGACAGCTTTTAACTATGGCTACACCTTC.

The table lists this clone with a few counts. Other DNA sequences in this sample translate to the same CDR3. The chain uses TRBV4-1 and TRBJ2-7, with 8 bases fitting TRBD1. The CDR3 spans 13 residues. With 4 bases clipped from V and 2 bases from J, the junction kept 1 base outside the gene matches. Looked up from germline, CDR1 is MGHRA and CDR2 is YSYEKL. For the CDR3, the DNA is TGCGCCAGCAGCCCGGGACAGGCCTACGAGCAGTACTTC. Its translation: CASSPGQAYEQYF.

This chain joins TRBV27 and TRBJ1-2, with a possible D match to TRBD1 (5 bases). Germline V gene sequence: CDR1 MNHEY, CDR2 SMNVEV (reference sequence). The CDR3 is 16 amino acids. The germline V and J ends were trimmed by 3 bases and 1 base, with 15 bases remaining between them. This CDR3 is CASSFFEWGDNYGYTF. The DNA of the CDR3 is TGTGCCAGCAGTTTTTTTGAATGGGGCGATAACTATGGCTACACCTTC.

The V gene is TRBV29-1, the J gene TRBJ1-1; D gene ambiguous. Germline V gene sequence: CDR1 SQVTM, CDR2 ANQGSEA. The CDR3 has 12 residues. V lost 6 bases and J 2 bases, leaving 10 bases between the germline ends. The CDR3 loop is CSVLTPNTEAFF. CDR3 DNA: TGCAGCGTCCTGACTCCCAACACTGAAGCTTTCTTT.